The clone carrying this T cell receptor (beta chain) was picked up many times. The antigen is not known. The sample comes from a study of T cells in Graves' hyperthyroidism and ophthalmopathy. Findings of the study overall: In blood, most of the thyroid clonotypes expanded above 0.001 were also present.

Regions amplified from RNA transcripts were the TCR beta CDR3 regions. An initial round of RT-PCR targeting the TCR CDR3 relied on the HTBI primer set. TCRdb independently ran MiXCR on the multiplex PCR reads; one entry per CDR3 protein. Among roughly 580,000 distinct CDR3 sequences listed, around 14% were seen once. Preceding any ophthalmopathy symptoms, the blood sample dates from first hyperthyroidism diagnosis. Each 10 ml fresh peripheral blood draw supplied the PBMCs. This CDR3 spans 14 amino acids. Looked up from germline, CDR1 is LNHDA and CDR2 is SQIVND (reference sequence). V shed 9 bases, J shed 5 bases, and the junction held 8 bases outside the gene matches.

The chain carries TRBV19 and TRBJ2-1; TRBD2 agrees at 9 bases. Specimen: blood. The sequence came from a woman aged 30 to 39 with Graves' hyperthyroidism that later progressed to Graves' ophthalmopathy. The CDR3 is CASSETSGHNEQFF. CDR3 nucleotides: TGTGCCAGCTCGGAGACTAGCGGCCACAATGAGCAGTTCTTC.